This T cell receptor beta chain is from a study of CD8 T cells in Susac syndrome. Germline CDR1 is DFQATT and CDR2 is SNEGSKA (reference sequence). This CDR3 has 13 residues. V lost 4 bases, J lost 2 bases, and 2 bases stayed unmatched. The RNA, about 0.5 to 1 ug, was put through reverse transcription using random hexamers. Across 54 Vbeta and 13 Jbeta, immunoSEQ multiplex PCR amplified TCR beta CDR3. In TCRdb, the immunoSEQ multiplex PCR reads were re-called with MiXCR into one record per CDR3 protein. Here the sample spans under 150,000 distinct CDR3 sequences, around nine tenths being singletons. This TCR was sampled from a human donor with multiple sclerosis. The chain links TRBV20-1 to TRBJ1-5, with TRBD1 identical over 7 bases. The sample was CD8+ T cells from PBMCs. The CDR3 DNA sequence: TGCAGTGCTAACACAGGGGGCAATCAGCCCCAGCATTTT. This translates into CSANTGGNQPQHF.